The text below deals with one TCR beta chain. This sample stems from a study of blood T cell repertoires in COVID-19. Study background: Whether acute or convalescent, the COVID-19 samples came from the United States, Italy and Spain. T cells, B-cell-depleted T cells, or PBMCs provided the cDNA or gDNA that served as material.

In the study's own analysis: Counts of nucleated cells, estimated from reference gene primer amplification, were obtained. Clones were sequenced by immunoSEQ multiplex PCR, and TCRdb holds only the in-frame ones, with some missing. V, J and clone size are those of that table, while D and trimming were read from the DNA. Seen here are 100,000 to 150,000 clones, 84% observed once, and the top ten hold around 12%. The receptor was isolated from a woman aged 25 to 39 who had recovered from COVID-19. The specimen was peripheral blood.

This chain's CDR3 is CASSRGTSGAGDEQFF. CDR3 sequence (DNA): TGTGCCAGCAGCCGAGGGACTAGCGGGGCCGGAGATGAGCAGTTCTTC. This rearrangement joins TRBV11-3 to TRBJ2-1; 13 positions match TRBD2. Germline CDR1 SGHNT, CDR2 YENEEA. With V trimmed by 5 bases and J by 8 bases, 9 bases remained unmatched. The CDR3 runs 16 residues.